These 9 T cell receptor beta chains originate from one sample sequenced in a study of early T cells in non-severe SARS-CoV-2 infection. TCRdb called the 5' RACE reads again in MiXCR, with one record for every CDR3 protein. The sample yields about 86,000 distinct CDR3 sequences, roughly an eighth seen once. Input material: whole blood. Receptors originate from an adult who was a healthcare worker with PCR-confirmed SARS-CoV-2 infection or an uninfected control (not recorded which).

The chain is built from TRBV11-1 and TRBJ1-1; D is ambiguous. The CDR3 runs 14 residues. Germline CDR1 and CDR2: SGHAT and FQDESV (reference sequence). V lost 0 bases to trimming and J lost 4 bases, with 9 bases between them. CDR3 protein: CASSLALEGTEAFF. CDR3 coding DNA: TGTGCCAGCAGCTTAGCGCTGGAGGGCACTGAAGCTTTCTTT.

V and J are TRBV20-1 and TRBJ1-2; 8 positions match TRBD1. Trimming at V came to 2 bases and at J to 6 bases, leaving 8 bases not matched to a gene. The V gene's germline CDR1 is DFQATT and CDR2 SNEGSKA (reference sequence). CDR3 length: 14 amino acids. The CDR3 loop reads CSARILDRADGYTF. The DNA of the CDR3 is TGCAGTGCTAGAATCTTGGACAGGGCCGATGGCTACACCTTC.

This clonotype appeared a few times. The chain combines TRBV12-5 with TRBJ2-1; D unclear. The length of the CDR3 is 14 residues. Germline-derived CDR1 and CDR2 are LGHNT and FRNRAP. V was trimmed by 8 bases and J by 2 bases, leaving 13 bases between them. The CDR3 DNA sequence: TGTGCTAGTTCGGTAGAAACAGCCTACAATGAGCAGTTCTTC. Encoded protein: CASSVETAYNEQFF.

This clonotype was seen a handful of times. The chain combines TRBV5-1 with TRBJ1-1; D unresolved. This CDR3 contains 14 residues. The V gene's germline CDR1 is SGHRS and CDR2 YFSETQ. The germline V and J ends were trimmed by 5 bases and 0 bases, with 11 bases remaining between them. The DNA for the CDR3 is TGCGCCAGCAGTAAGGGTCAAATGAACACTGAAGCTTTCTTT. Its protein is CASSKGQMNTEAFF.

CDR3 DNA: TGCGCCAGCAGCCAAGGGCCTAGCGAGGGGTACAATGAGCAGTTCTTC. Its protein is CASSQGPSEGYNEQFF. The chain uses TRBV4-1 and TRBJ2-1; the D gene is possibly TRBD2 (6 bases). Germline V gene lookup returns CDR1 MGHRA and CDR2 YSYEKL. With 1 base removed from V and 4 bases from J, the gap between germline ends came to 14 bases. The CDR3 is 16 residues long.

This clonotype has just a few counts. One junction end disagrees with the germline gene, perhaps due to a read error. This rearrangement joins TRBV5-1 to TRBJ1-1; a weak D match, TRBD1 (6 bases). Germline V gives CDR1 SGHRS, CDR2 YFSETQ. The CDR3 sequence is 15 residues long. As DNA, the CDR3 is TGCGCCAGCAGTTTGGGCGGGGCAGGGGACACTGAAGCTTTCTTT. Amino acids: CASSLGGAGDTEAFF.

This clonotype was detected only a few times. The chain combines TRBV7-9 with TRBJ2-7; D is undetermined. Germline V gene data show CDR1 as SEHNR and CDR2 as FQNEAQ (reference sequence). Trimming stripped 5 bases from V and 3 bases from J, with 8 bases between. The CDR3 covers 12 residues. The CDR3 is CASSDGDYEQYF. The CDR3 coding sequence is TGTGCCAGCAGCGACGGAGACTACGAGCAGTACTTC.

CDR3 in amino acids: CASRTRSTDTQYF. Here the CDR3 DNA reads TGTGCCAGCAGGACTAGGAGCACAGATACGCAGTATTTT. V gene TRBV2 combines with J gene TRBJ2-3; a possible D gene is TRBD2 (6 bases). Between the trimmed V and J ends, which lost 6 bases and 0 bases, there was a span of 7 bases. The CDR3 contains 13 residues. Per the germline V gene, CDR1 is SNHLY and CDR2 is FYNNEI.

This clonotype has more than one count but fewer than ten. The chain is built from TRBV7-8 and TRBJ2-1; 11 nucleotides match TRBD2. CDR3 length: 18 residues. V shed 4 bases and J 9 bases; nucleotides not matched to a gene: 17. Germline CDR1 reads SGHVS; CDR2 reads FQNEAQ. The CDR3 here is CASSWVPIAGGTTGEQFF. The DNA for the CDR3 is TGTGCCAGCAGCTGGGTGCCCATAGCGGGAGGGACCACAGGTGAGCAGTTCTTC.